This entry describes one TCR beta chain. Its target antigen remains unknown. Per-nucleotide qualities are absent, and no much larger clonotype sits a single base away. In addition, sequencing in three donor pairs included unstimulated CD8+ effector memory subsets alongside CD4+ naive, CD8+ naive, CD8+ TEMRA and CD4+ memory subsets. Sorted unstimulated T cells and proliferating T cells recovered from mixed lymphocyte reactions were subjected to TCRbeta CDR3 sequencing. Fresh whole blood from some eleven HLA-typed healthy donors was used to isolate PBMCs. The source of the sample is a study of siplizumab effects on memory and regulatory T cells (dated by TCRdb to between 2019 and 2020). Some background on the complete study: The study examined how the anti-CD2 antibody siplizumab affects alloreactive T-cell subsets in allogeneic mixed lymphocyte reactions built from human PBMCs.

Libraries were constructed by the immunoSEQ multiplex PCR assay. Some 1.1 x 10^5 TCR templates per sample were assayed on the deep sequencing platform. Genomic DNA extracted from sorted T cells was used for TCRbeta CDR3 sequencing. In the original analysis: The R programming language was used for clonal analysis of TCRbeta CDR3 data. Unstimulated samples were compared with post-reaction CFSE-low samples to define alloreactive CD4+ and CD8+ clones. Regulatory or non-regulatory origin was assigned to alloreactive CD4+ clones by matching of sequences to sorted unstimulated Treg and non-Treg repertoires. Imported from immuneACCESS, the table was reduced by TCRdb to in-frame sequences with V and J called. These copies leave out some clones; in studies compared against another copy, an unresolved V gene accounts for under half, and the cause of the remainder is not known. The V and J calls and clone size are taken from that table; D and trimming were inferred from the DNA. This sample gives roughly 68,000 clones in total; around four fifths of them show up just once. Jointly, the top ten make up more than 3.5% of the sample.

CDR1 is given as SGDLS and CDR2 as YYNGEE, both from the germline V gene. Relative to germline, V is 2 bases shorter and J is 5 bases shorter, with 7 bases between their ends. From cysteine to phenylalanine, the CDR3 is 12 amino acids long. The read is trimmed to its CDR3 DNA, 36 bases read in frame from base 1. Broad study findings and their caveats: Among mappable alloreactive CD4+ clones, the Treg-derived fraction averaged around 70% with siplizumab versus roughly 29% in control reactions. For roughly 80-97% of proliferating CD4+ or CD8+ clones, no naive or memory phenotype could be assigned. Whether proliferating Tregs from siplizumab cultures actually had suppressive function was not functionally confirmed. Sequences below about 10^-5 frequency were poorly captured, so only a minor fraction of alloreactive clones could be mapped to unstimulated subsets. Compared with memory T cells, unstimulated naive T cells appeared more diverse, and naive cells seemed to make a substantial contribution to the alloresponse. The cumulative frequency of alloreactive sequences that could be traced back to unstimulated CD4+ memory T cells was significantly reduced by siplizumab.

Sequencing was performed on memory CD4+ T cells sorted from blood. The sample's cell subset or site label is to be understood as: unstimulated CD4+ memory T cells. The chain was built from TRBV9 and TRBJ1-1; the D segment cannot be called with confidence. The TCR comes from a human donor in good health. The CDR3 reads CASSVAGTEAFF. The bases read TGTGCCAGCAGCGTGGCCGGGACTGAAGCTTTCTTT.